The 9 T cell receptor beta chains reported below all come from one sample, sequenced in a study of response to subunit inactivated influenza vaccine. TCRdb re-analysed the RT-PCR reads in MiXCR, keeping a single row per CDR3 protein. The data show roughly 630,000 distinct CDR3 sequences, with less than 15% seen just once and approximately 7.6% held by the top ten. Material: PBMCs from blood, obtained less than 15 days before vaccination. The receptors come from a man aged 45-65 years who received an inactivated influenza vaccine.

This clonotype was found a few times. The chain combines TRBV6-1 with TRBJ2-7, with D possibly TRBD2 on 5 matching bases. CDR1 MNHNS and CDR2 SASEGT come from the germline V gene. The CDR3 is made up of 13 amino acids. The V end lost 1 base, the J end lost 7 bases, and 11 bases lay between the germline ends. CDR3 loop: CASSEELRGEQYF. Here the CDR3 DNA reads TGTGCCAGCAGTGAAGAGCTCCGGGGTGAGCAGTACTTC.

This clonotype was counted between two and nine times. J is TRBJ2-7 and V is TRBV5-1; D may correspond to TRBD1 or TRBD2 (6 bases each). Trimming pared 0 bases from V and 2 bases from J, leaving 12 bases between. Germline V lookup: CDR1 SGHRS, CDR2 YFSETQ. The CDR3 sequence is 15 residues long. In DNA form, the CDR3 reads TGCGCCAGCAGCTTGGCCGGGGGCGAAGCCTACGAGCAGTACTTC. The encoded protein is CASSLAGGEAYEQYF.

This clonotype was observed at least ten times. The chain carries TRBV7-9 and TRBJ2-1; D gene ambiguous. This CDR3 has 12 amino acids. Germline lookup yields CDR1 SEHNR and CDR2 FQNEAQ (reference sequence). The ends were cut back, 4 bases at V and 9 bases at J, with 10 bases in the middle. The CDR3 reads CASSYYTVEQFF. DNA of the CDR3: TGTGCCAGCAGCTACTATACAGTTGAGCAGTTCTTC.

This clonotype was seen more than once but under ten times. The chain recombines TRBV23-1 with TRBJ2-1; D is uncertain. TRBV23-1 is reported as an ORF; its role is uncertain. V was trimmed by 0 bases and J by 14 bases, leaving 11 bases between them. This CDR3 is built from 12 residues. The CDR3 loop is CASSQSGIEEFF. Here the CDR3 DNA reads TGCGCCAGCAGTCAATCTGGAATCGAGGAGTTCTTC.

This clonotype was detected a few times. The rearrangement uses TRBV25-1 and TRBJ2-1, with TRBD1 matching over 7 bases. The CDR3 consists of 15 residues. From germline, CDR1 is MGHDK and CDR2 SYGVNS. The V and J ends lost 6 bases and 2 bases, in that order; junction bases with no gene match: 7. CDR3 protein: CASRGQSPAYNEQFF. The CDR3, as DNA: TGTGCCAGCAGGGGACAGTCACCCGCCTACAATGAGCAGTTCTTC. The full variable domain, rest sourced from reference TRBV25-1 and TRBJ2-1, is EADIYQTPRYLVIGTGKKITLECSQTMGHDKMYWYQQDPGMELHLIHYSYGVNSTEKGDLSSESTVSRIRTEHFPLTLESARPSHTSQYLCASRGQSPAYNEQFFGPGTRLTVL.

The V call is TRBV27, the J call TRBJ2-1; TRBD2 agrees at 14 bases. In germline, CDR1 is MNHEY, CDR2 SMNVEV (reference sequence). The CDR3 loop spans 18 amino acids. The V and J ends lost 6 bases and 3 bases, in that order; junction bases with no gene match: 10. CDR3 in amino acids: CASSPGLAGAGRYNEQFF. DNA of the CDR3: TGTGCCAGCAGCCCGGGACTAGCGGGAGCGGGTCGCTACAATGAGCAGTTCTTC.

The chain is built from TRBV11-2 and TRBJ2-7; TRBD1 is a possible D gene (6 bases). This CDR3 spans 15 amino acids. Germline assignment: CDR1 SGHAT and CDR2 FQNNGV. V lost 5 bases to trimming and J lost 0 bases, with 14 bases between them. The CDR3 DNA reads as TGTGCCAGCAGCCCAAGGCAGGGGTACTCCTACGAGCAGTACTTC. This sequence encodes CASSPRQGYSYEQYF. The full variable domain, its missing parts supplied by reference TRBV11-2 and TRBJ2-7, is EAGVAQSPRYKIIEKRQSVAFWCNPISGHATLYWYQQILGQGPKLLIQFQNNGVVDDSQLPKDRFSAERLKGVDSTLKIQPAKLEDSAVYLCASSPRQGYSYEQYFGPGTRLTVT.

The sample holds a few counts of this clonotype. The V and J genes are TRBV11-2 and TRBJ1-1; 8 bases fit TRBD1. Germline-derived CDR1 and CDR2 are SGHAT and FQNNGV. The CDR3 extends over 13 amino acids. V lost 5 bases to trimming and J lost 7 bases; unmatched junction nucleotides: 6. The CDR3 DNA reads TGTGCCAGCAGCCCTTCAGGGGGCCGTGAAGCTTTCTTT. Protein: CASSPSGGREAFF.

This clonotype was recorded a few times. CDR3 amino acids: CASSLDGGANTGELFF. The CDR3 coding sequence is TGTGCCAGCAGCTTAGACGGCGGCGCGAACACCGGGGAGCTGTTTTTT. The chain is built from TRBV7-2 and TRBJ2-2, with D unresolved. The V and J ends lost 1 base and 0 bases respectively, with 9 bases between them. Germline lookup yields CDR1 SGHTA and CDR2 FQGNSA. This CDR3 contains 16 residues.